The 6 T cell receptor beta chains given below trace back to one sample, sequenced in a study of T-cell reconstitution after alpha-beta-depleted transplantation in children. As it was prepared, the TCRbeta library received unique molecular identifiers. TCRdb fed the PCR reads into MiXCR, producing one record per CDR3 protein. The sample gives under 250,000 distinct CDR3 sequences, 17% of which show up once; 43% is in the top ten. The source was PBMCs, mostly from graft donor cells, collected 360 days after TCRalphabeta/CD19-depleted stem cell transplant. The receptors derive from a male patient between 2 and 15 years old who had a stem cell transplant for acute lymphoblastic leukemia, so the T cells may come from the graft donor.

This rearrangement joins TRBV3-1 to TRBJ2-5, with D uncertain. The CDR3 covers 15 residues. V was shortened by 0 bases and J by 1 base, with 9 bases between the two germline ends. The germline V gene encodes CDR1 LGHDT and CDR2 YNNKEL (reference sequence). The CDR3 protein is CASSQDNSIQETQYF. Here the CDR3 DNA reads TGTGCCAGCAGCCAAGACAACAGCATCCAAGAGACCCAGTACTTC.

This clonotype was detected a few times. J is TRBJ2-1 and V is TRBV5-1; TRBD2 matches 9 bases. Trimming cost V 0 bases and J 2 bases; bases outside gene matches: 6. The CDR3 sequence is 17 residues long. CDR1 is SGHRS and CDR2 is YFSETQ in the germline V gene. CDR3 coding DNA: TGCGCCAGCAGCTTGGCCGGCGGGGGGGCCCCCTACAATGAGCAGTTCTTC. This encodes CASSLAGGGAPYNEQFF.

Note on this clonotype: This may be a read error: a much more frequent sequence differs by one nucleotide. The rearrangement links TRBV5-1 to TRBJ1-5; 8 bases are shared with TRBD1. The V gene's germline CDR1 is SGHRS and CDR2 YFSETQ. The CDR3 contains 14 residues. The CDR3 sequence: CASSSGQGDQSQHF. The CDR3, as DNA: TGCGCCAGCAGTTCTGGACAGGGCGATCAGTCCCAGCATTTT.

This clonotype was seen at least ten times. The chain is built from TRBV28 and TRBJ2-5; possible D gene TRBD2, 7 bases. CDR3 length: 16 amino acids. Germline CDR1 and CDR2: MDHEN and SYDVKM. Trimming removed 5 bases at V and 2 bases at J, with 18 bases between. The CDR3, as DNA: TGTGCCAGCAGTAGCCAACAGGGAGGGGGACAAGAGACCCAGTACTTC. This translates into CASSSQQGGGQETQYF. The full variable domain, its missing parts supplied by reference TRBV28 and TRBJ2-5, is DVKVTQSSRYLVKRTGEKVFLECVQDMDHENMFWYRQDPGLGLRLIYFSYDVKMKEKGDIPEGYSVSREKKERFSLILESASTNQTSMYLCASSSQQGGGQETQYFGPGTRLLVL.

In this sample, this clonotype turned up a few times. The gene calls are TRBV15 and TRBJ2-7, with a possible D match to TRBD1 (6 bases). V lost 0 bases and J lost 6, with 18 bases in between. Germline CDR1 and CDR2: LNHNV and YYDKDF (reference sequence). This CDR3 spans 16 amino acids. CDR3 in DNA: TGTGCCACCAGCAGAGATCACCACAGGGTAATCTCCGAGCAGTACTTC. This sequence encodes CATSRDHHRVISEQYF.

The CDR3 here is CASSKNGQGNTEAFF. The CDR3 bases are TGTGCCAGCAGCAAAAACGGACAGGGGAACACTGAAGCTTTCTTT. The chain uses TRBV21-1 and TRBJ1-1; the table assigns TRBD1, which was not confirmed against the DNA. TRBV21-1 is deemed a pseudogene. This CDR3 spans 15 amino acids.